The clone carrying this T cell receptor (beta chain) was observed a handful of times. Antigen unknown. This record belongs to a study of T-cell memory formation after mild COVID-19. General observations from the study: Clonal second-wave expansions that peaked on day 37 had unconfirmed SARS-CoV-2 specificity. The study found contracting CD4+ clones mainly in CM and EM and contracting CD8+ clones in EMRA. Balance between CD4 and CD8 was seen in clones contracting day 15 to 85, and a CD4+ lean was seen in later expanders.

5'RACE with constant-segment primers yielded barcoded, UMI-tagged TCR alpha and TCR beta cDNA libraries. TCRdb used MiXCR to reprocess the 5' RACE reads, holding one entry per CDR3 protein. The table has about 560,000 distinct CDR3 sequences, roughly 17% seen once. The V gene's germline CDR1 is MNHEY and CDR2 SVGAGI. The CDR3 contains 14 residues. V dropped 6 bases and J dropped 8 bases, with 17 bases sitting between them. This sequence was found in an adult woman who had mild COVID-19 (a few samples of this study predate the infection). Cell type and time point are not known. The chain employs TRBV6-5 and TRBJ1-3; D is perhaps TRBD1 (5 bases). The source material was PBMCs or a T cell subset sorted from them (not recorded which). The CDR3 spells CASSPGPARDTIYF. Written as DNA, the CDR3 is TGTGCCAGCAGCCCGGGACCGGCGAGGGACACCATATATTTT.